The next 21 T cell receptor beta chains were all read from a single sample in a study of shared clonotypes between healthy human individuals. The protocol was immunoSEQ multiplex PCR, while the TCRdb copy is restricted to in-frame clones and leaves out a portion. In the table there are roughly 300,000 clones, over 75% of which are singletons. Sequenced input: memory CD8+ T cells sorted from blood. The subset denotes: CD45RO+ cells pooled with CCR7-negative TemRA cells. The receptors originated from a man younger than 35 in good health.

The CDR3 is CACDDPKGEKLFF. The CDR3 DNA reads TGTGCCTGTGACGACCCGAAGGGGGAAAAACTGTTTTTT. The chain couples TRBV30 to TRBJ1-4, with D tentatively TRBD1 (5 bases). Germline V gene lookup returns CDR1 GTSNPN and CDR2 SVGIG (reference sequence). This CDR3 contains 13 residues. The V gene lost 6 bases and the J gene lost 8 bases, with 16 bases spanning the gap.

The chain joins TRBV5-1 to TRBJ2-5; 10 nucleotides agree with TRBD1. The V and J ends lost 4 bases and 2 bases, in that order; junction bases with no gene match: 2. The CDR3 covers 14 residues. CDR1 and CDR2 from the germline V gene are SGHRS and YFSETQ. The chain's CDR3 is CASSTGQGQETQYF. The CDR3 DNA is TGCGCCAGCAGCACGGGACAGGGGCAAGAGACCCAGTACTTC.

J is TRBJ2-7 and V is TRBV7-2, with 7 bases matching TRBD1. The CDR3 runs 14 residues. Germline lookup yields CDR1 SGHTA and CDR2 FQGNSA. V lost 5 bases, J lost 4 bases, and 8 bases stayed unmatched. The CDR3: CASSDDRASYEQYF. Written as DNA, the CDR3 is TGTGCCAGCAGCGACGACAGGGCTTCATACGAGCAGTACTTC.

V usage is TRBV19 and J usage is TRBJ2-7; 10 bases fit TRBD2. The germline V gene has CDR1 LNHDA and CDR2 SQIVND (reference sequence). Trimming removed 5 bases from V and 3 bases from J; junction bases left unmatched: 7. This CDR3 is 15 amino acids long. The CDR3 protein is CASSPRLAGSYEQYF. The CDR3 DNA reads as TGTGCCAGTAGTCCGCGACTAGCGGGTAGCTACGAGCAGTACTTC.

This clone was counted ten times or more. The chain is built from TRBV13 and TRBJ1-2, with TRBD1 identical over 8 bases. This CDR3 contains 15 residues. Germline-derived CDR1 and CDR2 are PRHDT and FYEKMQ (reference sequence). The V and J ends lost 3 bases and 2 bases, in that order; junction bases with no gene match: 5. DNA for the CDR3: TGTGCCAGCAGCTTGGAGGGACAGGAGAACTATGGCTACACCTTC. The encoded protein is CASSLEGQENYGYTF.

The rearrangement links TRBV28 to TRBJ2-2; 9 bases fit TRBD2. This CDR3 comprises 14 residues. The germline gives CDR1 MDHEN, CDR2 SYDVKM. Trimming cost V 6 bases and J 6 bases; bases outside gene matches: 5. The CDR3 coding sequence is TGTGCCAGCAGCCCTAGCGGGGAAGCCGGGGAGCTGTTTTTT. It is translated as CASSPSGEAGELFF.

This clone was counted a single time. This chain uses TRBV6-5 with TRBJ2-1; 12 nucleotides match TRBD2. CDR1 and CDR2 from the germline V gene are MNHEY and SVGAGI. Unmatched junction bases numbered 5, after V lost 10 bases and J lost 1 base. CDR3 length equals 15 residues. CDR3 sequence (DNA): TGTGCCACCTCAGGACTAGCGGGGTCCTACAATGAGCAGTTCTTC. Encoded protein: CATSGLAGSYNEQFF.

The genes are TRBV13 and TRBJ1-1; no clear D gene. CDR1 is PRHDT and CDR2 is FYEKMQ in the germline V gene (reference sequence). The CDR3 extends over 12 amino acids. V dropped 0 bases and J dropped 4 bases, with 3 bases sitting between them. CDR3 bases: TGTGCCAGCAGCTTAGGGGTCACTGAAGCTTTCTTT. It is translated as CASSLGVTEAFF.

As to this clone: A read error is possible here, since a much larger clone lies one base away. CDR3 in DNA: TGTGCCAGCAGCTTAAACACTGAAGCTTTCTTT. Its translation is CASSLNTEAFF. The gene calls are TRBV11-2 and TRBJ1-1; D is undetermined. The V gene lost 2 bases and the J gene lost 2 bases, with 0 bases spanning the gap. CDR1 and CDR2 from the germline V gene are SGHAT and FQNNGV. The CDR3 runs to 11 residues. Together with reference TRBV11-2 and TRBJ1-1, the CDR3 gives the full variable domain: EAGVAQSPRYKIIEKRQSVAFWCNPISGHATLYWYQQILGQGPKLLIQFQNNGVVDDSQLPKDRFSAERLKGVDSTLKIQPAKLEDSAVYLCASSLNTEAFFGQGTRLTVV.

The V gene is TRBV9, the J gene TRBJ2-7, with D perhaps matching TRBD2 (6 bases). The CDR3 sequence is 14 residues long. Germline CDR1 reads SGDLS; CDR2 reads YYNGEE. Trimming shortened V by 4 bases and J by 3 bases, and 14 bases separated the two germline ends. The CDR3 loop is CASSPGLQHYEQYF. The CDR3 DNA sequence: TGTGCCAGCAGCCCAGGACTACAACACTACGAGCAGTACTTC.

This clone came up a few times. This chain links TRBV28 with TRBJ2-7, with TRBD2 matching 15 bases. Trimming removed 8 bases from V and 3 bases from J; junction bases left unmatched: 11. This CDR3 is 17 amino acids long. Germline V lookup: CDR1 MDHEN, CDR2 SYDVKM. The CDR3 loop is CASALGTSGGPGYEQYF. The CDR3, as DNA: TGTGCCAGCGCGTTGGGGACTAGCGGGGGGCCCGGCTACGAGCAGTACTTC.

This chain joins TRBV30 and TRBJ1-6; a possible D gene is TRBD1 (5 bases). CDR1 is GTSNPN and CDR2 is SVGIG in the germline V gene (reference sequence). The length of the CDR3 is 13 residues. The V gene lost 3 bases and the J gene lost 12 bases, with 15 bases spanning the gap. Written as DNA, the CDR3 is TGTGCCTGGAGCGCCGGGACCGGAGGACCCCTCCACTTT. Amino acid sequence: CAWSAGTGGPLHF.

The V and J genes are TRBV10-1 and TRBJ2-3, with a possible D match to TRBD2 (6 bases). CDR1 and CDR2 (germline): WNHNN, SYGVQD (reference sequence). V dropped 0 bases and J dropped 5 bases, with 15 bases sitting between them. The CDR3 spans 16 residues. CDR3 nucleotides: TGCGCCAGCAGTGAGTCGACTCTAGCGTTGGAAGATACGCAGTATTTT. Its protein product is CASSESTLALEDTQYF.

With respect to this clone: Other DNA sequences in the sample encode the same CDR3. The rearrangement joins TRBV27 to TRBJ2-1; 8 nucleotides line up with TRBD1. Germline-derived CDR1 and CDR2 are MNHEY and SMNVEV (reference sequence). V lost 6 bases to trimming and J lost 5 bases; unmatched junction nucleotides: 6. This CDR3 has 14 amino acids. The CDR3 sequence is CASSRQGADNEQFF. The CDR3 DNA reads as TGTGCCAGCAGCCGGCAGGGGGCCGACAATGAGCAGTTCTTC.

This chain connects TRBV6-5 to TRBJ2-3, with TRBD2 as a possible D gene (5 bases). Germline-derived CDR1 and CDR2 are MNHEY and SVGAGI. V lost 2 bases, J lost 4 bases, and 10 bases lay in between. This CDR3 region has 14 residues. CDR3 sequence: CASSYRESPDTQYF. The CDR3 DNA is TGTGCCAGCAGTTACAGGGAGAGCCCAGATACGCAGTATTTT.

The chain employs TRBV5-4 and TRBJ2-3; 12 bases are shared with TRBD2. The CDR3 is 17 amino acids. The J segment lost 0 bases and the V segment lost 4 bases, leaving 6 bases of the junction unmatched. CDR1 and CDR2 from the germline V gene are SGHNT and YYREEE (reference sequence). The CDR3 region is CASSPGLAGPSTDTQYF. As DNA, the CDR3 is TGTGCCAGCAGCCCCGGACTAGCGGGGCCTAGCACAGATACGCAGTATTTT.

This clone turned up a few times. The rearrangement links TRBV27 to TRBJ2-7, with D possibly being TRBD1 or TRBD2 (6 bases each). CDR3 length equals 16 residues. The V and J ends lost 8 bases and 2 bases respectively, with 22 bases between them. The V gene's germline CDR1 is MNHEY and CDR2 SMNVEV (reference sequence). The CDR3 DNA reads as TGTGCCAGCCACCCGCTGGGGGGCGCGGGGACCTACGAGCAGTACTTC. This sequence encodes CASHPLGGAGTYEQYF.

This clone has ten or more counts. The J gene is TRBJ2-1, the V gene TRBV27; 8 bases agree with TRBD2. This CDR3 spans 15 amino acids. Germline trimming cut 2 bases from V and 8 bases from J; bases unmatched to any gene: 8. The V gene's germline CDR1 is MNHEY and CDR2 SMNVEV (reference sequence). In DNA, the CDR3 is TGTGCCAGCAGTTTAATAAGCGGGAGCTTTTATGAGCAGTTCTTC. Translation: CASSLISGSFYEQFF.

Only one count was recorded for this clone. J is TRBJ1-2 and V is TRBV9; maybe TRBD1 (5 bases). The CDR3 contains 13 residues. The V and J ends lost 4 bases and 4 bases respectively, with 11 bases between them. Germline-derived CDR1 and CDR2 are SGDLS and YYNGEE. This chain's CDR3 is CASSSGTLYGYTF. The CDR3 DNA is TGTGCCAGCAGCTCCGGGACCCTCTATGGCTACACCTTC.

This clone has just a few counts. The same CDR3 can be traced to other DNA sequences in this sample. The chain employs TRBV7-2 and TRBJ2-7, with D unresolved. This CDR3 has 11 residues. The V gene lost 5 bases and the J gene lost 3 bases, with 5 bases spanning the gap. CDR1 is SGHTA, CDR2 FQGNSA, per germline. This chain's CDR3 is CASSTNYEQYF. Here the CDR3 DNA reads TGTGCCAGCAGCACAAACTACGAGCAGTACTTC.

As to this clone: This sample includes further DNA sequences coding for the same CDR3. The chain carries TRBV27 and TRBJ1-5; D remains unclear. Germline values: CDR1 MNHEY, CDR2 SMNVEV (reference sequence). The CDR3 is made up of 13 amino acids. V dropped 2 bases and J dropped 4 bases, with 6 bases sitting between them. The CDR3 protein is CASSLGPNQPQHF. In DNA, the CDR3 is TGTGCCAGCAGTTTAGGCCCGAATCAGCCCCAGCATTTT.